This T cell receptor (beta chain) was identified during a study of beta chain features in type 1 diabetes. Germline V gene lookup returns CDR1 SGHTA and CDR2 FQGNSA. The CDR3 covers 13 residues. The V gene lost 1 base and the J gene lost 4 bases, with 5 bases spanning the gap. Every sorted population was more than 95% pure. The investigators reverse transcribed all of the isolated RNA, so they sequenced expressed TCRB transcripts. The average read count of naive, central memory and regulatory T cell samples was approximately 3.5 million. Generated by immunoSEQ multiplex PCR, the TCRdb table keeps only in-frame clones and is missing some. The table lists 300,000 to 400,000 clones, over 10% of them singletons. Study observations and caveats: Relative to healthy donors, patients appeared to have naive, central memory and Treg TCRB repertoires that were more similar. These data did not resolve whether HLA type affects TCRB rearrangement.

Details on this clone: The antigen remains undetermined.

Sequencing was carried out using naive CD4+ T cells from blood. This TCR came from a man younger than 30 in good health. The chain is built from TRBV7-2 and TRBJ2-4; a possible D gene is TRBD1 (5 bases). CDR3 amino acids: CASSLGQKNIQYF. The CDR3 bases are TGTGCCAGCAGCTTAGGACAGAAAAACATTCAGTACTTC.